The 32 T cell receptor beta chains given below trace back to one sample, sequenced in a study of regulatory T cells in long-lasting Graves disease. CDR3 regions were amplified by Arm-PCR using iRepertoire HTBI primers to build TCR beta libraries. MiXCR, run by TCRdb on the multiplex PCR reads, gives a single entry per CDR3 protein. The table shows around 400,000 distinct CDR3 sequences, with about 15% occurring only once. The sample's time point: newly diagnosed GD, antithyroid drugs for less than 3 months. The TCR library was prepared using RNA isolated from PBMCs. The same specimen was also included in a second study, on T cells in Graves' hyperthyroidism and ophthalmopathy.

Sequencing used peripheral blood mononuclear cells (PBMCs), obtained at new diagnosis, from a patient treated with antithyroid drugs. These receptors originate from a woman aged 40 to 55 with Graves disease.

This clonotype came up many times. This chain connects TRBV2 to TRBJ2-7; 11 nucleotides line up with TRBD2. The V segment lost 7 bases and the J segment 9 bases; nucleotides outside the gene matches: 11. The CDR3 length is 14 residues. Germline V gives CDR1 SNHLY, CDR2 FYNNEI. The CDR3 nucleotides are TGTGCCAGCACCGGACTAGCGGGCCGTTTGGGGCAGTACTTC. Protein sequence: CASTGLAGRLGQYF.

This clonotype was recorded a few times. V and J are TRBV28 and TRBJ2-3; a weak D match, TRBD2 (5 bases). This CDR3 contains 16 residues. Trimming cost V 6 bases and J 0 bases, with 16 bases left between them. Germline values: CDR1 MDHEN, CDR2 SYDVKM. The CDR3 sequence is CASSLGVGGSTDTQYF. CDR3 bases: TGTGCCAGCAGCCTCGGGGTGGGCGGGAGCACAGATACGCAGTATTTT.

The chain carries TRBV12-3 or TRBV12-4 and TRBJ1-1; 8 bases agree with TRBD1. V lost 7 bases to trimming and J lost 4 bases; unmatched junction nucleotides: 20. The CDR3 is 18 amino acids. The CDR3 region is CASTLLGQGTGLRTEAFF. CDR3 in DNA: TGTGCCAGCACCCTACTCGGACAGGGAACGGGTCTGCGCACTGAAGCTTTCTTT.

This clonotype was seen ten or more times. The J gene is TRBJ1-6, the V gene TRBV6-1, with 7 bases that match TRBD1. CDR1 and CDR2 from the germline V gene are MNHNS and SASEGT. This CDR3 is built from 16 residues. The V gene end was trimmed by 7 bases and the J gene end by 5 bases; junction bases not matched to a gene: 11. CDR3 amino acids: CASTTTRTGDNSPLHF. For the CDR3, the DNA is TGTGCCAGCACCACCACCAGGACAGGAGATAATTCACCCCTCCACTTT.

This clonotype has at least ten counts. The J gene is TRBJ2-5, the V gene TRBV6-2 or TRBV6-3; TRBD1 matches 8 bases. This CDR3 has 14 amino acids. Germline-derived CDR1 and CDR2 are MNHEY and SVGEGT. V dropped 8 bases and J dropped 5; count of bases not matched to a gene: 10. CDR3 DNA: TGTGCCAGCGGTCAGGGGGCCTCCTGGGAGACCCAGTACTTC. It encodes CASGQGASWETQYF.

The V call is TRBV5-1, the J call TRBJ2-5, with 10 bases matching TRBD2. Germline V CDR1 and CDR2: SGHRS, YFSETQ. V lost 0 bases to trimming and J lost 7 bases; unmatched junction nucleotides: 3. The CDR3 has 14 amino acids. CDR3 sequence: CASSLEASGGTQYF. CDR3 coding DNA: TGCGCCAGCAGCTTGGAAGCTAGCGGGGGGACCCAGTACTTC. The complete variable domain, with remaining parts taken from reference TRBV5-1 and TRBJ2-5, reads KAGVTQTPRYLIKTRGQQVTLSCSPISGHRSVSWYQQTPGQGLQFLFEYFSETQRNKGNFPGRFSGRQFSNSRSEMNVSTLELGDSALYLCASSLEASGGTQYFGPGTRLLVL.

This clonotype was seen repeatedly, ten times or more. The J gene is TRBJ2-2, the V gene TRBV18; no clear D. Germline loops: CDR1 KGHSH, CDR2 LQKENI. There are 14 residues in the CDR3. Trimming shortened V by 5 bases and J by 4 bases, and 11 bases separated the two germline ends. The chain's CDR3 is CASSAVTPTGELFF. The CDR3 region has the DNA TGTGCCAGCTCAGCGGTGACCCCCACCGGGGAGCTGTTTTTT.

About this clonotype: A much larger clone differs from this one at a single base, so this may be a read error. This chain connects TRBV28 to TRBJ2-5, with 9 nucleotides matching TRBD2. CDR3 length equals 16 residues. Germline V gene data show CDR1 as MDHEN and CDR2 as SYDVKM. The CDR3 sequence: CAGSPRGSGRSETQYF. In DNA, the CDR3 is TGTGCCGGCAGTCCCAGGGGTAGCGGGAGATCTGAGACCCAGTACTTC.

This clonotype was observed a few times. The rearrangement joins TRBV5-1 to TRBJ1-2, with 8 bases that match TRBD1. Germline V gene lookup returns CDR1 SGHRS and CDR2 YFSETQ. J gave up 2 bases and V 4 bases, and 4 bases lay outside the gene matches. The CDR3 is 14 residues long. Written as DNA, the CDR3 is TGCGCCAGCAGCCCCACAGGGGGGAACTATGGCTACACCTTC. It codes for CASSPTGGNYGYTF.

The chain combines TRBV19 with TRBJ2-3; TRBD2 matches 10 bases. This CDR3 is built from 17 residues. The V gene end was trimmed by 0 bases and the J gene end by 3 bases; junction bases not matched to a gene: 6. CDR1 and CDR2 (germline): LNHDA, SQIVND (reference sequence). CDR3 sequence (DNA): TGTGCCAGTAGTATAGATCGTACTAGCGGGATTACAGATACGCAGTATTTT. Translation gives CASSIDRTSGITDTQYF.

In DNA form, the CDR3 reads TGCGCCAGCAGCACTGGGATCGGAAACTATGGCTACACCTTC. Residues: CASSTGIGNYGYTF. The chain employs TRBV4-1 and TRBJ1-2; D unresolved. Germline lookup yields CDR1 MGHRA and CDR2 YSYEKL. CDR3 size: 14 residues. The V end was cut by 5 bases, the J end by 2 bases, with 12 bases between.

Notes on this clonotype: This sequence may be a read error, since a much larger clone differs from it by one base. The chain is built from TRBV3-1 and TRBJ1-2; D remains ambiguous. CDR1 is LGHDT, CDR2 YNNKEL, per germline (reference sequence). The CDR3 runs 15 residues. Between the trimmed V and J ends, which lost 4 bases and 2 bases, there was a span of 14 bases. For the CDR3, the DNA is TGTGCCAGCAGCCGGGAGTCAGATGTAAACTATGGCTACACCTTC. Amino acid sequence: CASSRESDVNYGYTF.

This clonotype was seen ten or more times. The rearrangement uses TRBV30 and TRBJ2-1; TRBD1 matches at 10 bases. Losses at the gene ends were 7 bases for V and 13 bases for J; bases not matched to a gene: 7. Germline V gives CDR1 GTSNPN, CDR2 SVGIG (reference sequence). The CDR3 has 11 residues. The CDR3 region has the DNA TGTGCCTCCAGGGGGACAGGGGTTCAGTTCTTC. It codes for CASRGTGVQFF.

The CDR3 sequence is CAWSVRGGRQPQHF. CDR3 coding DNA: TGTGCCTGGAGTGTACGGGGGGGCCGACAGCCCCAGCATTTT. This chain links TRBV30 with TRBJ1-5; possibly TRBD1 for D (6 bases). Looked up from germline, CDR1 is GTSNPN and CDR2 is SVGIG (reference sequence). The length of the CDR3 is 14 residues. Between the trimmed V and J ends, which lost 0 bases and 7 bases, there was a span of 13 bases.

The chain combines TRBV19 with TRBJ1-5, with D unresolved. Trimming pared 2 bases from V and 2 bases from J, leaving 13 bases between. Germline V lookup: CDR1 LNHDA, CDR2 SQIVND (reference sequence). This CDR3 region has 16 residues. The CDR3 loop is CASSIPPGRGNQPQHF. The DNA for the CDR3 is TGTGCCAGTAGTATACCCCCGGGAAGAGGCAATCAGCCCCAGCATTTT.

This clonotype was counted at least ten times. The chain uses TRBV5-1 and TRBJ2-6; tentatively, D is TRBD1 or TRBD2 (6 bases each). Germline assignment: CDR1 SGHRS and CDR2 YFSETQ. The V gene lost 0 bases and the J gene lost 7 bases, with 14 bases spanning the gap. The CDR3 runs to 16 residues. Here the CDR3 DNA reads TGCGCCAGCAGCTTGGTCCCGGGGGCGAGTGCCAACGTCCTGACTTTC. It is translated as CASSLVPGASANVLTF. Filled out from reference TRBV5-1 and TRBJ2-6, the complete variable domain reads KAGVTQTPRYLIKTRGQQVTLSCSPISGHRSVSWYQQTPGQGLQFLFEYFSETQRNKGNFPGRFSGRQFSNSRSEMNVSTLELGDSALYLCASSLVPGASANVLTFGAGSRLTVL.

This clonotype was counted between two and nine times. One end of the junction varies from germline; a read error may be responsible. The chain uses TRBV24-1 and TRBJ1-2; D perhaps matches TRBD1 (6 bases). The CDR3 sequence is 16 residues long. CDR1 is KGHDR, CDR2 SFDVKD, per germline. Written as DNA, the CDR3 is TGTGCCACCAGTGATTTCAGGGACGGCGGGGGCTATGGCTGCACCTTC. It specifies CATSDFRDGGGYGCTF.

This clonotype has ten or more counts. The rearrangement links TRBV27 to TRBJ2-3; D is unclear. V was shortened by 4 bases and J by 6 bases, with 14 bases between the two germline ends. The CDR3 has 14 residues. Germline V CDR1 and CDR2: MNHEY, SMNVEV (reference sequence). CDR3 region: CASSSPQVTDTQYF. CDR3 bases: TGTGCCAGCAGTTCGCCCCAGGTGACGGATACGCAGTATTTT.

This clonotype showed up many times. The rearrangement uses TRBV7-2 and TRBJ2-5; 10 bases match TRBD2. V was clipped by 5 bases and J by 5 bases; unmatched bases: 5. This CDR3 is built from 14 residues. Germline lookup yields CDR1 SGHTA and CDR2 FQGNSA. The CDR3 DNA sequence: TGTGCCAGCAGCCCTAGCGGGAGTTCGGAGACCCAGTACTTC. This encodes CASSPSGSSETQYF.

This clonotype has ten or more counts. CDR3 sequence reads: CASSFGLAGAGTQYF. The CDR3 region has the DNA TGTGCCAGCAGCTTTGGACTAGCGGGAGCAGGCACGCAGTATTTT. V usage is TRBV28 and J usage is TRBJ2-3, with 13 nucleotides matching TRBD2. Per germline, CDR1 MDHEN and CDR2 SYDVKM. The CDR3 is 15 amino acids. Losses at the gene ends were 6 bases for V and 9 bases for J; bases not matched to a gene: 9.

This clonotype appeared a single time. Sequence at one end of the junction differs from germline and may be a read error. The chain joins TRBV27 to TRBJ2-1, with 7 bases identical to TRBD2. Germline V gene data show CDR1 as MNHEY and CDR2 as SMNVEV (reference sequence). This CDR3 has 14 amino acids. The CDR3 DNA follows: TGTGCCAGCAGTTTATGGGGGGACTACAATGAGCAGTCCTTC. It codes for CASSLWGDYNEQSF.

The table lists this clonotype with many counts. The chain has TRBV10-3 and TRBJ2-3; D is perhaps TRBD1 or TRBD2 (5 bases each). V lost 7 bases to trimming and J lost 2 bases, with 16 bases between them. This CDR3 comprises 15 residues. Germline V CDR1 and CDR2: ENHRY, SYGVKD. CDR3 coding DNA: TGTGCCATCAAGGCAGGGACGGAAAACACAGATACGCAGTATTTT. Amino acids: CAIKAGTENTDTQYF.

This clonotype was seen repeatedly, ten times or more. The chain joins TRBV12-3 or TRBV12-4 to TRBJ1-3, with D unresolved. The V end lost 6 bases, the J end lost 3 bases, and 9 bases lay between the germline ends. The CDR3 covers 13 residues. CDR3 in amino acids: CASRLSLGNTIYF. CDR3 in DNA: TGTGCCAGCAGGCTATCTCTTGGAAACACCATATATTTT.

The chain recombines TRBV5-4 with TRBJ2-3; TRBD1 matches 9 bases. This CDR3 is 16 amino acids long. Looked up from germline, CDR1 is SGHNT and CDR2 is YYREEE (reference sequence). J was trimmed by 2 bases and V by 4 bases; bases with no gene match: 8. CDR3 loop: CASSISGQGLTDTQYF. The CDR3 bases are TGTGCCAGCAGCATAAGTGGACAGGGGCTCACAGATACGCAGTATTTT.

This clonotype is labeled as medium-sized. The CDR3 loop reads CASSEAREGETQYF. In nucleotides, the CDR3 is TGTGCCAGCAGTGAAGCCAGGGAGGGAGAGACCCAGTACTTC. This chain joins TRBV2 and TRBJ2-5; the match to TRBD2 covers 7 bases. Looked up from germline, CDR1 is SNHLY and CDR2 is FYNNEI. CDR3 length equals 14 residues. The V gene end was trimmed by 0 bases and the J gene end by 4 bases; junction bases not matched to a gene: 2.

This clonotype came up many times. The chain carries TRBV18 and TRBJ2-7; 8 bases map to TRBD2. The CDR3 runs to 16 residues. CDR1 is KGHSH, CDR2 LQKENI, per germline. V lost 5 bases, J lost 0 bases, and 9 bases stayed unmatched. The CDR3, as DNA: TGTGCCAGCTCAACACGAAGCGGGGGAAGCTCCTACGAGCAGTACTTC. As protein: CASSTRSGGSSYEQYF.

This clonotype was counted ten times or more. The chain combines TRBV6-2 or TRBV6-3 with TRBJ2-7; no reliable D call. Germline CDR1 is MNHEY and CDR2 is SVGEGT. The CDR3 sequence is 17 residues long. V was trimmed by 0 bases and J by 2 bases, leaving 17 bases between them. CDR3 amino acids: CASSYSHREPQTYEQYF. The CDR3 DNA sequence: TGTGCCAGCAGTTACTCACATCGAGAGCCACAGACCTACGAGCAGTACTTC.

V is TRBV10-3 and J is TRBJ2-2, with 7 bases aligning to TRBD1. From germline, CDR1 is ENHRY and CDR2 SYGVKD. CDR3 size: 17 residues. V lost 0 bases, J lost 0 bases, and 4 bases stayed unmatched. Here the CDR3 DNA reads TGTGCCATCAGTGAGTCGATACAGGGGTCGAACACCGGGGAGCTGTTTTTT. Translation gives CAISESIQGSNTGELFF.

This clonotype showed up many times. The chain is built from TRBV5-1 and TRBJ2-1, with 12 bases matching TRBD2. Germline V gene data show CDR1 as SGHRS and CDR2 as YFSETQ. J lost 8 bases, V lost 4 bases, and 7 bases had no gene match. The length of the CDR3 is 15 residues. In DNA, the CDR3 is TGCGCCAGCAGCCCAGGGACTAGCGGGCTAGATGAGCAGTTCTTC. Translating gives CASSPGTSGLDEQFF.

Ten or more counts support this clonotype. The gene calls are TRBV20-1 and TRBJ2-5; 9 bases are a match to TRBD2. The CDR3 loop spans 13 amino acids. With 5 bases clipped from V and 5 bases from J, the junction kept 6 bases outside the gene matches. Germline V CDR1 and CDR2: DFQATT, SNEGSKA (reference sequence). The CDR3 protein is CSAFWTSEETQYF. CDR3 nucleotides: TGCAGTGCTTTCTGGACTAGCGAGGAGACCCAGTACTTC.

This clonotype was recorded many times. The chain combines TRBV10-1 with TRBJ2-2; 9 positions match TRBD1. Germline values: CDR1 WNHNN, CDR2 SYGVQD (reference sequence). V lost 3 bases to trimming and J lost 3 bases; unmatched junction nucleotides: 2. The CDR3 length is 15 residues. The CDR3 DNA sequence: TGCGCCAGCAGTGAAACAGGGGGCGACACCGGGGAGCTGTTTTTT. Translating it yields CASSETGGDTGELFF.

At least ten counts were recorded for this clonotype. CDR3 DNA: TGTGCCAGCAGCCCGGACCTCGGGGCGGGGGAGACCCAGTACTTC. Its translation is CASSPDLGAGETQYF. The chain employs TRBV7-9 and TRBJ2-5, with D possibly matching TRBD2 (6 bases). The CDR3 sequence is 15 residues long. Trimming shortened V by 5 bases and J by 5 bases, and 18 bases separated the two germline ends. Germline CDR1 reads SEHNR; CDR2 reads FQNEAQ (reference sequence).